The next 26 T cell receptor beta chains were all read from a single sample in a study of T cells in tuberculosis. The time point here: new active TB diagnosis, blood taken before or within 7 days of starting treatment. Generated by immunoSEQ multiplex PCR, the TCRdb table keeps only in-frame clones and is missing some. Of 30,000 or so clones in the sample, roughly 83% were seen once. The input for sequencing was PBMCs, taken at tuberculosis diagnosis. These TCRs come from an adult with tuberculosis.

CDR3 loop: CASTIPRRTANYGYTF. For the CDR3, the DNA is TGTGCCAGCACCATACCGCGGAGGACAGCTAACTATGGCTACACCTTC. This rearrangement joins TRBV21-1 to TRBJ1-2; TRBD1 is the table's D call and was not checked against the DNA. TRBV21-1 is annotated as a pseudogene. CDR3 size: 16 residues.

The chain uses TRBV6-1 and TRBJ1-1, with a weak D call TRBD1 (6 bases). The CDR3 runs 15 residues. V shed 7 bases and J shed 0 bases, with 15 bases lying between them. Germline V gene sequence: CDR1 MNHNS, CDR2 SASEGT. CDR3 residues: CASTTDRRMNTEAFF. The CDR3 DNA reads TGTGCCAGCACCACCGACAGGCGGATGAACACTGAAGCTTTCTTT.

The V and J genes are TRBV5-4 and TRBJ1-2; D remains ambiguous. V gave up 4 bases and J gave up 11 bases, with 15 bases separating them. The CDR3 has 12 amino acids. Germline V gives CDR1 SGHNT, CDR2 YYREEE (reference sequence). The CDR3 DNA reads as TGTGCCAGCAGCCGGGAGGACGGGCGTTACACCTTC. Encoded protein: CASSREDGRYTF.

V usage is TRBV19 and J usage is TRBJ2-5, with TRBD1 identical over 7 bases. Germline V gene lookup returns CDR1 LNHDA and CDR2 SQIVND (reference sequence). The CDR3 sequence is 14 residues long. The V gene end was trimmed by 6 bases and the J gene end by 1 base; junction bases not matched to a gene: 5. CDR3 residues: CASSTNRGQETQYF. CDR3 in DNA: TGTGCCAGTAGCACCAACAGGGGCCAAGAGACCCAGTACTTC.

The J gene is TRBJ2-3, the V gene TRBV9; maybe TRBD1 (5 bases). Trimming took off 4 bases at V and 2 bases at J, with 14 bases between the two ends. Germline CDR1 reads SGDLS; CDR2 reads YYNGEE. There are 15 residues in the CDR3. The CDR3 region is CASSLTGYYTDTQYF. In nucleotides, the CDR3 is TGTGCCAGCAGCCTTACAGGATACTACACAGATACGCAGTATTTT.

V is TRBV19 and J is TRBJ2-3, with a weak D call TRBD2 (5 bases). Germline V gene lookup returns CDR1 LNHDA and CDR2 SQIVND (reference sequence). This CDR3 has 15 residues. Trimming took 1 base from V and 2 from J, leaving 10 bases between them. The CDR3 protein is CASSIGTGNTDTQYF. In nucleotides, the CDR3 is TGTGCCAGTAGTATAGGCACGGGGAACACAGATACGCAGTATTTT.

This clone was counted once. The CDR3: CASTSTGDYSNQPQHF. DNA for the CDR3: TGTGCCAGCACCAGCACAGGGGATTATAGCAATCAGCCCCAGCATTTT. This chain joins TRBV28 and TRBJ1-5, with 7 bases aligning to TRBD1. The CDR3 runs 16 residues. With 7 bases clipped from V and 0 bases from J, the junction kept 9 bases outside the gene matches. Germline assignment: CDR1 MDHEN and CDR2 SYDVKM.

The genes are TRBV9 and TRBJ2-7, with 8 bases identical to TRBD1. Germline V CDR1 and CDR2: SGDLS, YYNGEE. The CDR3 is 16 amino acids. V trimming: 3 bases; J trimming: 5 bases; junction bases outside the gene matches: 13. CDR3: CASSEGAGTGDNEQYF. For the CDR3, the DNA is TGTGCCAGCAGCGAAGGGGCCGGGACAGGTGACAACGAGCAGTACTTC. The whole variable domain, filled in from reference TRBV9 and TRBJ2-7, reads DSGVTQTPKHLITATGQRVTLRCSPRSGDLSVYWYQQSLDQGLQFLIQYYNGEERAKGNILERFSAQQFPDLHSELNLSSLELGDSALYFCASSEGAGTGDNEQYFGPGTRLTVT.

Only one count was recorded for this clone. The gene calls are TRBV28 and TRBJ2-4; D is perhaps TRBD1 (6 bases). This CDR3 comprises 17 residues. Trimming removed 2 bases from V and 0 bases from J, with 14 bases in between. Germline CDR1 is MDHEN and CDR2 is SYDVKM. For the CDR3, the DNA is TGTGCCAGCAGTTTAGGCAGACAGGTACTAGCCAAAAACATTCAGTACTTC. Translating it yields CASSLGRQVLAKNIQYF.

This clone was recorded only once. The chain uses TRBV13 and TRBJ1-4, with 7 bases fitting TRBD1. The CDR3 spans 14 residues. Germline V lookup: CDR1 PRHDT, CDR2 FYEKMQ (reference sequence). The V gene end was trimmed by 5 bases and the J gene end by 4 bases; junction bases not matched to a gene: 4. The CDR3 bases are TGTGCCAGCAGCGTGGGACAGAATAATGAAAAACTGTTTTTT. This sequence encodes CASSVGQNNEKLFF. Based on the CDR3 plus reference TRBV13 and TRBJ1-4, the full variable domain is AAGVIQSPRHLIKEKRETATLKCYPIPRHDTVYWYQQGPGQDPQFLISFYEKMQSDKGSIPDRFSAQQFSDYHSELNMSSLELGDSALYFCASSVGQNNEKLFFGSGTQLSVL.

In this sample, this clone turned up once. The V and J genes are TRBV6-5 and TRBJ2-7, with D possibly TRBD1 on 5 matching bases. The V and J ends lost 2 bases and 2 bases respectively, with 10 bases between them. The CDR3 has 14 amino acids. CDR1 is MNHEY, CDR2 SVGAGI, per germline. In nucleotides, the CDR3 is TGTGCCAGCAGTTACGTCCAGGGCACCTACGAGCAGTACTTC. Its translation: CASSYVQGTYEQYF.

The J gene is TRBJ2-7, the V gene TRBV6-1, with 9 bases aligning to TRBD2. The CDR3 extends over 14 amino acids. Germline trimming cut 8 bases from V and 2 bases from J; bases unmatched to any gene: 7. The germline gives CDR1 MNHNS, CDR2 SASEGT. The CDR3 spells CASSLAGSTYEQYF. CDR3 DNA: TGTGCCAGCTCCCTAGCGGGATCGACCTACGAGCAGTACTTC.

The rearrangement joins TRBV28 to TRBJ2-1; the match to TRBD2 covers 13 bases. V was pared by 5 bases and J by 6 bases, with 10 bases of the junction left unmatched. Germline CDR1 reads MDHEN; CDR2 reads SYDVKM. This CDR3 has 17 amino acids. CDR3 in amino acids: CASSPTSGRAFGNEQFF. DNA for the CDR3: TGTGCCAGCAGTCCAACTAGCGGGAGGGCCTTCGGCAATGAGCAGTTCTTC.

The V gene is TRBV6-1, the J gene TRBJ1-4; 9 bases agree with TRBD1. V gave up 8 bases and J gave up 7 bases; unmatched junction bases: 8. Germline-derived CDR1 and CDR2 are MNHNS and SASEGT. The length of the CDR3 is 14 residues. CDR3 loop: CASLRDRGAEKLFF. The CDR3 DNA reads TGTGCCAGCCTAAGAGACAGGGGGGCTGAAAAACTGTTTTTT.

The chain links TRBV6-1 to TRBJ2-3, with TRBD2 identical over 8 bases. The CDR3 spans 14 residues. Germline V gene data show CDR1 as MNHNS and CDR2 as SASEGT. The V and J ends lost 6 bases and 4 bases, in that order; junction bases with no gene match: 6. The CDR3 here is CASRPGLGSDTQYF. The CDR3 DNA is TGTGCCAGCAGGCCGGGACTAGGGTCAGATACGCAGTATTTT.

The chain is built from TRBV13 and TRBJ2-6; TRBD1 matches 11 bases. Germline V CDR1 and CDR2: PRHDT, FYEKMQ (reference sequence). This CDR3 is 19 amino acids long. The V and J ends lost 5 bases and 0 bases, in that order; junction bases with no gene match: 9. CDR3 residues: CASSLARDRGGSGANVLTF. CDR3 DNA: TGTGCCAGCAGCCTAGCCCGGGACAGGGGGGGCTCTGGGGCCAACGTCCTGACTTTC.

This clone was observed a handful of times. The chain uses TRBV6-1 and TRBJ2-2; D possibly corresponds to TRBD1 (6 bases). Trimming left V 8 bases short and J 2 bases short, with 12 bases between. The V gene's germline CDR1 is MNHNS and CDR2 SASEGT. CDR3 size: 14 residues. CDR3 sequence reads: CASLKQGNTGELFF. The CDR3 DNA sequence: TGTGCCAGCCTCAAACAGGGAAACACCGGGGAGCTGTTTTTT.

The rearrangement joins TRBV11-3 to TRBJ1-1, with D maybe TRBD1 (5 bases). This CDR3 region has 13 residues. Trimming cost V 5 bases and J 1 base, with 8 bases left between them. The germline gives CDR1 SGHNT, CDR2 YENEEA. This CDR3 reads CASSTGGNTEAFF. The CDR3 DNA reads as TGTGCCAGCAGCACGGGGGGGAACACTGAAGCTTTCTTT.

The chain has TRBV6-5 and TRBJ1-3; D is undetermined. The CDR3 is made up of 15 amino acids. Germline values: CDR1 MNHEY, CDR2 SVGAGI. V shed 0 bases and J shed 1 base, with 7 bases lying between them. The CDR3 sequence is CASSYSPGSGNTIYF. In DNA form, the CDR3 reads TGTGCCAGCAGTTACTCTCCAGGATCTGGAAACACCATATATTTT.

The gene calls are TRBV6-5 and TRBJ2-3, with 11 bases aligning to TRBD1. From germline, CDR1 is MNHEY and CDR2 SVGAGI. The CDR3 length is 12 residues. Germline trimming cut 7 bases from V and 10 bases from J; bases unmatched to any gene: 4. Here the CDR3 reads CASTDRGRAQYF. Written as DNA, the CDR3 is TGTGCCAGCACGGACAGGGGGCGGGCGCAGTATTTT.

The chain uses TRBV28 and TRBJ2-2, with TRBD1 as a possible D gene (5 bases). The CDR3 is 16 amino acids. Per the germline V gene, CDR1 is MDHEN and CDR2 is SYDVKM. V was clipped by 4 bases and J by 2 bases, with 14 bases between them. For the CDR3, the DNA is TGTGCCAGCAGTTCTGGGGCTAGTGGAAACACCGGGGAGCTGTTTTTT. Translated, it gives CASSSGASGNTGELFF.

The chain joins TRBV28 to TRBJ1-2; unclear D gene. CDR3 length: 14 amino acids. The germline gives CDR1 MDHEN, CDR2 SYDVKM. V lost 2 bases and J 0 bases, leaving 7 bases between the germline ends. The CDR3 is CASSLEGANYGYTF. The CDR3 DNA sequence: TGTGCCAGCAGTTTAGAGGGAGCTAACTATGGCTACACCTTC.

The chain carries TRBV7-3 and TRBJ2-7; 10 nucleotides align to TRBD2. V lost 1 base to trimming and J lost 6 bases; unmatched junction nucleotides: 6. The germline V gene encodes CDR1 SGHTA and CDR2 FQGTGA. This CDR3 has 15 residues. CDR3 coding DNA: TGTGCCAGCAGCTTAATAGCGAGCGGGAGGGGCGAGCAGTACTTC. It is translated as CASSLIASGRGEQYF.

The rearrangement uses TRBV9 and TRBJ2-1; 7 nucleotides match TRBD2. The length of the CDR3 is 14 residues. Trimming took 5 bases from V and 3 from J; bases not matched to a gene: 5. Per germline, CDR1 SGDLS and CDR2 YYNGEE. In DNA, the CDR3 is TGTGCCAGCAGTAGACTAGCACTCTACAATGAGCAGTTCTTC. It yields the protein CASSRLALYNEQFF.

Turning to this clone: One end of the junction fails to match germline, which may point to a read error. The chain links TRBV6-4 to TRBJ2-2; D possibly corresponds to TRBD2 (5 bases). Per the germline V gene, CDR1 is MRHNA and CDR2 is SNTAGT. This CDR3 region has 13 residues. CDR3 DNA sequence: TGTGCCACCAGTCCCGGGGTCACCGGGGAGCTGTTTTTT. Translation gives CATSPGVTGELFF.

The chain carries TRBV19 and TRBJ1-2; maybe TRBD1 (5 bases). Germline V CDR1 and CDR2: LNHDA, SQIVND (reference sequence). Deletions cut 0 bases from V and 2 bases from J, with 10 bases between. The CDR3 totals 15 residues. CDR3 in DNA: TGTGCCAGTAGTATAGATGGGAACAGGAACTATGGCTACACCTTC. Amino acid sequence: CASSIDGNRNYGYTF.